This TCR beta chain stems from a study of cytomegalovirus exposure and HLA in healthy donors. Germline V gene lookup returns CDR1 MNHNY and CDR2 SVGAGI (reference sequence). This CDR3 comprises 14 residues. Trimming removed 6 bases at V and 7 bases at J, with 19 bases between. Only in-frame clones appear in the TCRdb table, and some are missing; sequencing was by immunoSEQ multiplex PCR. The sample includes fewer than 150,000 clones, about 90% seen only once; the top ten take 7.9%. The donors were members of the validation cohort comprising 100 to 150 subjects, separate from the approximately 670-subject first cohort. Of note for this clone: Its antigen is unidentified.

Study-wide results and caveats: The study flagged some 170 TCR beta chains as cytomegalovirus-associated.

This clonotype was sampled from a woman aged 18-30 years in good health and CMV-seropositive. The sequencing sample was made of PBMCs. This chain connects TRBV6-6 to TRBJ2-7, with D possibly TRBD1 on 6 matching bases. Written as DNA, the CDR3 is TGTGCCAGCAGCCGACAGGTCGGTGAGATGGAGCAGTACTTC. It specifies CASSRQVGEMEQYF.